This T cell receptor beta chain was observed in a study of control samples from healthy donors and cancer patients. Sequencing used immunoSEQ multiplex PCR; TCRdb keeps in-frame clones, though not all of them. The table has around 100,000 clones, around 89% seen once. Germline-derived CDR1 and CDR2 are LGHDT and YNNKEL (reference sequence). The CDR3 contains 13 residues. Trimming pared 2 bases from V and 8 bases from J, leaving 11 bases between. The sample was blood. The receptor's source is a man aged 25-45 years in good health. The chain is built from TRBV3-1 (or the pseudogene TRBV3-2) and TRBJ2-3; D might be TRBD1 (6 bases). The CDR3 DNA sequence: TGTGCCAGCAGCCAATACCGGGACACTACGCAGTATTTT. Its translation is CASSQYRDTTQYF.